This TCR beta chain comes out of a study of cytomegalovirus exposure and HLA in healthy donors. This clone was found a few times. PCR involved 60 Vbeta and 13 Jbeta primers. This table comes from immunoSEQ multiplex PCR, and its TCRdb copy is limited to in-frame clones, with some not included. The data hold 150,000 to 200,000 clones, with approximately 11% observed a single time. In germline, CDR1 is LGHNA, CDR2 YSLEER. Trimming removed 4 bases at V and 4 bases at J, with 12 bases between. The CDR3 spans 14 residues. The TCR sequence derives from a man aged 50-60 years in good health and CMV-seropositive. The sequencing input was PBMCs. This rearrangement joins TRBV4-3 to TRBJ2-3; D is possibly TRBD2 (6 bases). The CDR3 sequence: CASSPSGEPDTQYF. CDR3 in DNA: TGCGCCAGCAGCCCCTCGGGAGAGCCAGATACGCAGTATTTT.